A selection of T cell receptor beta chains follows, all from one sample in a study of T-cell reconstitution after alpha-beta-depleted transplantation in children. From the PCR reads, TCRdb called clonotypes with MiXCR, one entry per CDR3 protein. The profile covers approximately 190,000 distinct CDR3 sequences, with about 6% appearing a single time and 4.5% to 5.5% taken by the ten largest. Sequences were derived from PBMCs, sampled before TCRalphabeta/CD19-depleted stem cell transplant. These receptors were taken from a girl under two years old with combined immunodeficiency, due to receive a stem cell transplant. Each CDR3 is given with its conserved first and last residue. The D gene is left open where the match is weak.

TRBV24-1	TRBJ2-5	TRBD1	CATSALDRGGTQYF
TRBV20-1	TRBJ2-7	-	CSASPTGNTQTYEQYF
TRBV5-5	TRBJ2-3	TRBD2	CASTRPGGPTDTQYF
TRBV7-8	TRBJ2-7	TRBD2	CASSLAFSGRGVYEQYF
TRBV5-1	TRBJ2-7	TRBD1	CASSLSITGTGDEQYF
TRBV7-8	TRBJ2-1	TRBD2	CASSLVQSWTSGSTINEQFF
TRBV14	TRBJ2-6	TRBD1	CASSQEGQGVYGANVLTF
TRBV29-1	TRBJ2-7	TRBD2	CSAVLPGLGDEQYF
TRBV4-1	TRBJ1-1	-	CASSQDPGAGTEAFF
TRBV12-3/TRBV12-4	TRBJ2-1	TRBD2	CASSLAGGNYNEQFF
TRBV12-3/TRBV12-4	TRBJ2-1	TRBD2	CASSSTSGRINEQFF
TRBV7-8	TRBJ2-3	-	CASSPDTGLRDTQYF
TRBV7-3	TRBJ2-3	TRBD2	CASSHTGLDQDTQYF
TRBV12-3/TRBV12-4	TRBJ1-2	-	CASSPPGDYGYTF